The 21 T cell receptor beta chains listed next were all sequenced from one sample in a study of blood T cell repertoires in COVID-19. Repertoires were generated with immunoSEQ multiplex PCR, while TCRdb's copy carries only in-frame clones and drops some. The repertoire has 150,000 to 200,000 clones, roughly four fifths of them found once; the top ten carry about 12%. The sequencing input was PBMCs or T cells enriched from blood (not recorded which). These receptors were taken from a man aged 35 to 55 who had recovered from COVID-19.

The rearrangement links TRBV7-2 to TRBJ1-5; 7 bases line up with TRBD1. Trimming at V came to 2 bases and at J to 0 bases, leaving 7 bases not matched to a gene. Germline lookup yields CDR1 SGHTA and CDR2 FQGNSA. The length of the CDR3 is 17 residues. In DNA, the CDR3 is TGTGCCAGCAGCTTAATAGGGGGCATTTCTAGCAATCAGCCCCAGCATTTT. As protein: CASSLIGGISSNQPQHF.

The chain carries TRBV14 and TRBJ2-7; D remains ambiguous. CDR3 size: 15 residues. The germline V gene encodes CDR1 SGHDN and CDR2 FVKESK. The V end was cut by 1 base, the J end by 0 bases, with 10 bases between. The CDR3 loop is CASSQASHSSYEQYF. As DNA, the CDR3 is TGTGCCAGCAGCCAAGCATCCCACAGCTCCTACGAGCAGTACTTC.

This chain links TRBV30 with TRBJ2-1; 8 bases are shared with TRBD2. This CDR3 comprises 12 residues. Germline V gene data show CDR1 as GTSNPN and CDR2 as SVGIG (reference sequence). V was clipped by 4 bases and J by 6 bases; unmatched bases: 2. The CDR3, as DNA: TGTGCCTGGAACGGGAGGGCCAATGAGCAGTTCTTC. Translated, it gives CAWNGRANEQFF. Full variable domain (rest looked up from reference TRBV30 and TRBJ2-1): SQTIHQWPATLVQPVGSPLSLECTVEGTSNPNLYWYRQAAGRGLQLLFYSVGIGQISSEVPQNLSASRPQDRQFILSSKKLLLSDSGFYLCAWNGRANEQFFGPGTRLTVL.

The chain joins TRBV10-3 to TRBJ1-5, with TRBD1 matching 8 bases. J lost 5 bases, V lost 5 bases, and 8 bases had no gene match. Germline assignment: CDR1 ENHRY and CDR2 SYGVKD. This CDR3 spans 15 amino acids. CDR3 sequence: CAISISGGADQPQHF. The CDR3 coding sequence is TGTGCCATCAGTATCTCAGGGGGCGCGGATCAGCCCCAGCATTTT.

The V gene is TRBV10-3, the J gene TRBJ2-1; 13 nucleotides agree with TRBD2. Losses at the gene ends were 5 bases for V and 2 bases for J; bases not matched to a gene: 3. The germline CDR1 and CDR2 sequences are ENHRY and SYGVKD. The CDR3 is 16 residues long. Here the CDR3 DNA reads TGTGCCATCAGTCCCACTAGCGGGAGGGCCTACAATGAGCAGTTCTTC. It is translated as CAISPTSGRAYNEQFF.

V usage is TRBV6-5 and J usage is TRBJ1-4; 8 bases line up with TRBD1. Germline assignment: CDR1 MNHEY and CDR2 SVGAGI. J lost 7 bases, V lost 1 base, and 2 bases had no gene match. The CDR3 runs 14 residues. DNA for the CDR3: TGTGCCAGCAGTTACTACGACAGGGGTGAAAAACTGTTTTTT. Translating gives CASSYYDRGEKLFF.

The rearrangement links TRBV9 to TRBJ1-2; 10 bases align to TRBD1. Germline values: CDR1 SGDLS, CDR2 YYNGEE. The CDR3 covers 16 residues. Germline trimming cut 3 bases from V and 8 bases from J; bases unmatched to any gene: 13. CDR3 DNA sequence: TGTGCCAGCAGCGCCCGATCTGCCGGGACAGGGGAAGGCTACACCTTC. It yields the protein CASSARSAGTGEGYTF.

V is TRBV5-4 and J is TRBJ2-5; 9 positions match TRBD1. The trim removed 4 bases at V and 5 bases at J, leaving 12 bases unmatched. CDR3 length: 16 residues. Germline V gene sequence: CDR1 SGHNT, CDR2 YYREEE (reference sequence). The CDR3, as DNA: TGTGCCAGCAGCGATAGACAGGGGGGGACTGAGGAGACCCAGTACTTC. Translation gives CASSDRQGGTEETQYF.

This clone was seen a single time. The chain couples TRBV5-6 to TRBJ1-4, with 7 positions matching TRBD1. The germline CDR1 and CDR2 sequences are SGHDT and YYEEEE. The CDR3 contains 14 residues. The V and J ends lost 4 bases and 4 bases, in that order; junction bases with no gene match: 4. Here the CDR3 reads CASSPGQLNEKLFF. CDR3 in DNA: TGTGCCAGCAGCCCGGGACAGCTTAATGAAAAACTGTTTTTT.

J is TRBJ1-3 and V is TRBV14, with D hard to call. V lost 4 bases, J lost 2 bases, and 9 bases lay in between. Germline V CDR1 and CDR2: SGHDN, FVKESK. The CDR3 consists of 14 residues. The CDR3 DNA reads TGTGCCAGCAGCCGCGGCGGGGCTGGAAACACCATATATTTT. It yields the protein CASSRGGAGNTIYF.

In this sample, this clone turned up a few times. The same CDR3 also results from other DNA sequences found in this sample. The genes are TRBV7-2 and TRBJ1-1, with 8 bases lining up with TRBD1. The germline gives CDR1 SGHTA, CDR2 FQGNSA. The CDR3 spans 14 residues. The ends lost 6 bases at V and 5 bases at J; junction bases unmatched: 8. The CDR3 loop is CASSRDRGSTEAFF. Written as DNA, the CDR3 is TGTGCCAGCAGTCGTGACAGGGGATCGACTGAAGCTTTCTTT. Filled out from reference TRBV7-2 and TRBJ1-1, the complete variable domain reads GAGVSQSPSNKVTEKGKDVELRCDPISGHTALYWYRQSLGQGLEFLIYFQGNSAPDKSGLPSDRFSAERTGGSVSTLTIQRTQQEDSAVYLCASSRDRGSTEAFFGQGTRLTVV.

V usage is TRBV2 and J usage is TRBJ2-2; 9 nucleotides align to TRBD2. The CDR3 contains 16 residues. CDR1 and CDR2 (germline): SNHLY, FYNNEI. Trimming removed 7 bases from V and 5 bases from J; junction bases left unmatched: 11. CDR3 DNA sequence: TGTGCCAGCAAAATTAGGGCGGGAGGGCCAACCGGGGAGCTGTTTTTT. As protein: CASKIRAGGPTGELFF.

The J gene is TRBJ2-7, the V gene TRBV2; TRBD2 aligns across 7 bases. This CDR3 is 14 amino acids long. J gave up 3 bases and V 4 bases, and 6 bases lay outside the gene matches. Germline CDR1 is SNHLY and CDR2 is FYNNEI. CDR3 sequence (DNA): TGTGCCAGCAGTGTCGGGGGGTGGGGCTACGAGCAGTACGTC. It is translated as CASSVGGWGYEQYV.

V gene TRBV11-2 combines with J gene TRBJ2-2, with 8 nucleotides matching TRBD1. This CDR3 is built from 19 residues. The V gene's germline CDR1 is SGHAT and CDR2 FQNNGV. Unmatched junction bases numbered 14, after V lost 5 bases and J lost 0 bases. Here the CDR3 reads CASSLTIRGRTSNTGELFF. In DNA, the CDR3 is TGTGCCAGCAGCCTCACTATCAGGGGGCGAACTTCGAACACCGGGGAGCTGTTTTTT.

This chain joins TRBV18 and TRBJ2-6; 10 nucleotides match TRBD1. Per the germline V gene, CDR1 is KGHSH and CDR2 is LQKENI. The CDR3 is 18 residues long. V shed 3 bases and J 4 bases; nucleotides not matched to a gene: 9. The CDR3 region has the DNA TGTGCCAGCTCACCGTCCTCGGGACAGGGGACCGGGGCCAACGTCCTGACTTTC. It codes for CASSPSSGQGTGANVLTF. The full variable domain, completed using reference TRBV18 and TRBJ2-6, is NAGVMQNPRHLVRRRGQEARLRCSPMKGHSHVYWYRQLPEEGLKFMVYLQKENIIDESGMPKERFSAEFPKEGPSILRIQQVVRGDSAAYFCASSPSSGQGTGANVLTFGAGSRLTVL.

The J gene is TRBJ1-1, the V gene TRBV7-2, with D tentatively TRBD1 (5 bases). Germline V gene sequence: CDR1 SGHTA, CDR2 FQGNSA. The CDR3 has 14 residues. Trimming stripped 4 bases from V and 1 base from J, with 10 bases between. The CDR3 is CASSSGLWNTEAFF. As DNA, the CDR3 is TGTGCCAGCAGCTCGGGACTCTGGAACACTGAAGCTTTCTTT.

This chain connects TRBV30 to TRBJ1-2; D possibly corresponds to TRBD1 (5 bases). In germline, CDR1 is GTSNPN, CDR2 SVGIG (reference sequence). The CDR3 contains 13 residues. V was shortened by 1 base and J by 7 bases, with 13 bases between the two germline ends. In DNA form, the CDR3 reads TGTGCCTGGAGTGGAATGGGGCGCGGTGGCTACACCTTC. Protein product: CAWSGMGRGGYTF.

This clone showed up just once. The rearrangement links TRBV7-3 to TRBJ2-1; 8 bases fit TRBD2. Germline lookup yields CDR1 SGHTA and CDR2 FQGTGA. This CDR3 has 18 amino acids. With V trimmed by 3 bases and J by 3 bases, 13 bases remained unmatched. The CDR3 here is CASSFWGSGTFLYNEQFF. The DNA for the CDR3 is TGTGCCAGCAGCTTCTGGGGTAGCGGGACATTTCTCTACAATGAGCAGTTCTTC. Combining the CDR3 with reference TRBV7-3 and TRBJ2-1 gives the whole variable domain GAGVSQTPSNKVTEKGKYVELRCDPISGHTALYWYRQSLGQGPEFLIYFQGTGAADDSGLPNDRFFAVRPEGSVSTLKIQRTERGDSAVYLCASSFWGSGTFLYNEQFFGPGTRLTVL.

V usage is TRBV14 and J usage is TRBJ1-4, with 8 bases identical to TRBD1. The CDR3 loop spans 15 amino acids. CDR1 is SGHDN, CDR2 FVKESK, per germline. V dropped 4 bases and J dropped 10; count of bases not matched to a gene: 11. In DNA form, the CDR3 reads TGTGCCAGCAGCCCCTCGGGGACAGGACTTGTAAAACTGTTTTTT. As protein: CASSPSGTGLVKLFF.

The V call is TRBV6-5, the J call TRBJ2-7, with D possibly matching TRBD1 (5 bases). Germline V lookup: CDR1 MNHEY, CDR2 SVGAGI. This CDR3 is built from 13 residues. Trimming pared 5 bases from V and 1 base from J, leaving 9 bases between. The DNA for the CDR3 is TGTGCCAGCAGTCCCCAGGGTTCCTACGAGCAGTACTTC. It yields the protein CASSPQGSYEQYF.

The V gene is TRBV6-5, the J gene TRBJ1-1, with 9 bases that match TRBD1. The junction had 11 bases not matched to a gene; V was cut back by 7 bases and J by 5 bases. The CDR3 is 15 residues long. Germline V gives CDR1 MNHEY, CDR2 SVGAGI. CDR3 amino acids: CASILRGQGKTEAFF. The CDR3, as DNA: TGTGCCAGCATCCTAAGGGGACAGGGTAAGACTGAAGCTTTCTTT.